This record concerns one TCR beta chain sequence. Its antigen is currently unknown. This CDR3 has 16 residues. The germline gives CDR1 SGHVS, CDR2 FQNEAQ. The V segment lost 2 bases and the J segment 3 bases; nucleotides outside the gene matches: 5. This record belongs to a study of blood T cells in healthy people across ages. As for the study in general: The template switching approach captured approximately one barcoded beta molecule for every two T cells.

Using a J-beta primer mix together with a sample-barcoded 5' primer, a second PCR was run for 7 to 11 cycles. TCRdb reprocessed the 5' RACE reads via MiXCR and lists one record per CDR3 protein. The table lists almost 1 million distinct CDR3 sequences, roughly half of them singletons. Study-wide results and caveats: Naive T cell percentage showed a strong correlation with the diversity of TCR beta.

This receptor was identified in an older woman in good health. The sequenced sample consisted of blood. The V gene is TRBV7-8, the J gene TRBJ2-2; 8 bases map to TRBD1. CDR3 coding DNA: TGTGCCAGCAGCTTACAGGGGGCGCGGTACACCGGGGAGCTGTTTTTT. Its translation is CASSLQGARYTGELFF.